This T cell receptor beta chain appears in the sequencing data of a study of cytomegalovirus exposure and HLA in healthy donors. Overall study results and limits: V- and J-gene trimming in TCR beta was tied to a missense DCLRE1C variant by an analysis performed later. Earlier analysis found most TCR beta V segments productive about 90% or about 30% of the time.

PCR was performed using 60 Vbeta and 13 Jbeta primers. In the original processing: An analysis that came later counted 80 million or so unique TCR beta chains, around 12 million shared. TCRdb's copy holds only in-frame clones and misses some; the assay was immunoSEQ multiplex PCR. V, J and clone size were drawn from that table, and D and trimming were deduced from the DNA. The sample consists of over 200,000 clones, around four fifths of them appearing once. Points on this clone: Its antigen is not known.

Germline-derived CDR1 and CDR2 are SGHVS and FQNEAQ. The length of the CDR3 is 18 residues. With 7 bases removed from V and 0 bases from J, the gap between germline ends came to 24 bases. The TCR comes from a woman in her sixties in good health and CMV-seropositive. Sequences were obtained from PBMCs. The chain employs TRBV7-8 and TRBJ2-5; perhaps TRBD2 as D (5 bases). The CDR3 region is CASTGWLTSPLYQETQYF. CDR3 sequence (DNA): TGTGCCAGCACGGGGTGGCTTACGAGTCCTTTGTACCAAGAGACCCAGTACTTC.